This T cell receptor beta chain was identified in a study of cytomegalovirus exposure and HLA in healthy donors. With V trimmed by 6 bases and J by 6 bases, 6 bases remained unmatched. Germline V gene sequence: CDR1 KGHSH, CDR2 LQKENI. The length of the CDR3 is 14 residues. This PCR relied on a set of 60 Vbeta primers and 13 Jbeta primers. Per the original methods: The count from a later analysis was 79 million or so unique TCR beta chains, some 11 million of them shared. TCRdb keeps only in-frame clones here, not all; method: immunoSEQ multiplex PCR. That table supplies the V and J calls and clone size; D and trimming were determined from the DNA. The sample carries 110,000 to 150,000 clones, roughly 83% recorded once.

This TCR was sampled from a man between 40 and 49 years old in good health and CMV-seropositive. Specimen: PBMCs. The V call is TRBV18, the J call TRBJ1-5; 9 nucleotides agree with TRBD1. CDR3 nucleotides: TGTGCCAGCTCCCCTGGACAGGGGAGTCAGCCCCAGCATTTT. Its protein is CASSPGQGSQPQHF.